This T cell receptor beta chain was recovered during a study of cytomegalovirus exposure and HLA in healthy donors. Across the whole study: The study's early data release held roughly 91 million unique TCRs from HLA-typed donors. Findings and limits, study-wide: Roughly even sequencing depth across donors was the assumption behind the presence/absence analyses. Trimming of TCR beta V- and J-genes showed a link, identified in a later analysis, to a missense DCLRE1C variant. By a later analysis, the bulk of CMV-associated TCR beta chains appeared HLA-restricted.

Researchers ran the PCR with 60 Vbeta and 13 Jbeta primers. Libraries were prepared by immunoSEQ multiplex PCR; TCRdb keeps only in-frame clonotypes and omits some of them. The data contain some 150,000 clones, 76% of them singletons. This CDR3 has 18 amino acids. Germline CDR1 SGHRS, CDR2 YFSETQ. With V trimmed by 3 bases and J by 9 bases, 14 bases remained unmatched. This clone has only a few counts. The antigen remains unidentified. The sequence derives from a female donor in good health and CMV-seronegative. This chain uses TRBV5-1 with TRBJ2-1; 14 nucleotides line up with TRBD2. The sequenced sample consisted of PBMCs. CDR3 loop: CASSSPGTSGSASLEQFF. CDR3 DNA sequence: TGCGCCAGCAGCTCCCCCGGGACTAGCGGGAGTGCTTCGCTTGAGCAGTTCTTC.